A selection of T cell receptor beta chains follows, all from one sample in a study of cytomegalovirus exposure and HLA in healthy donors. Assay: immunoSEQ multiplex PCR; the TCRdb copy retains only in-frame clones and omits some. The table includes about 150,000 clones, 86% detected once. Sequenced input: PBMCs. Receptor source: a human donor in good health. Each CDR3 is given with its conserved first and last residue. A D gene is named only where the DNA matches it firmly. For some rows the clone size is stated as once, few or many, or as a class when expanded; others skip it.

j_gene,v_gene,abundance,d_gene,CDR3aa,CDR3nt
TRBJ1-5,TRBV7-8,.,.,CASSATRGNQPQHF,TGTGCCAGCAGCGCTACGAGGGGCAATCAGCCCCAGCATTTT
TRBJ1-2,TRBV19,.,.,CASSMRELSGYTF,TGTGCCAGTAGTATGCGGGAATTGAGTGGCTACACCTTC
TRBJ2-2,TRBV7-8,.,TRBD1,CASSSRTGILNTGELFF,TGTGCCAGCAGCTCCAGGACAGGGATACTGAACACCGGGGAGCTGTTTTTT
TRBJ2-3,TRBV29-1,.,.,CSVGWTTGTDTQYF,TGCAGCGTTGGTTGGACAACCGGCACAGATACGCAGTATTTT
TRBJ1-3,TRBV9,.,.,CASSPRWDTIYF,TGTGCCAGCAGCCCGCGGTGGGACACCATATATTTT
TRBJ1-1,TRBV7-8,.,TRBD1,CASSLASGTGTPEAFF,TGTGCCAGCAGCTTAGCCTCCGGGACAGGGACCCCTGAAGCTTTCTTT
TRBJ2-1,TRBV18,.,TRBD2,CASSRAGTSGRYSSYNEQFF,TGTGCCAGCTCGCGGGCCGGGACTAGCGGGAGGTATAGCTCCTACAATGAGCAGTTCTTC
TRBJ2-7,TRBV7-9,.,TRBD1,CASSQAGGEQYF,TGTGCCAGCAGCCAAGCAGGGGGCGAGCAGTACTTC
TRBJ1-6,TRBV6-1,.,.,CASMIGRGRLNLHF,TGTGCCAGCATGATAGGCAGGGGCCGCCTTAACCTCCACTTT
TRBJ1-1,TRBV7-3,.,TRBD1,CASSNKGPQGLSTEAFF,TGTGCCAGCAGTAATAAAGGGCCACAGGGGCTAAGCACTGAAGCTTTCTTT
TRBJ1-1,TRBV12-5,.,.,CASGLVSGAEAFF,TGTGCTAGTGGTTTGGTATCCGGGGCTGAAGCTTTCTTT
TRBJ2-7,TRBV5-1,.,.,CASSLEGDSSYEQYF,TGCGCCAGCAGCTTGGAAGGGGATAGCTCCTACGAGCAGTACTTC
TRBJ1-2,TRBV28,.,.,CASSLTEIYGYTF,TGTGCCAGCAGTTTGACAGAGATCTATGGCTACACCTTC
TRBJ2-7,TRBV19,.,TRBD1,CATSPGQDSYEQYF,TGTGCCACCTCCCCGGGACAGGACTCCTACGAGCAGTACTTC
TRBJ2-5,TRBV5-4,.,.,CASSSPRGSRPETQYF,TGTGCCAGCAGCTCCCCCCGAGGCAGTCGGCCCGAGACCCAGTACTTC
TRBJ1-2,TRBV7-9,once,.,CASSLATPGVHGYTF,TGTGCCAGCAGCTTAGCCACCCCAGGGGTACATGGCTACACCTTC
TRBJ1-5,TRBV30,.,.,CAWSTGISNQPQHF,TGTGCCTGGAGTACCGGGATTAGCAATCAGCCCCAGCATTTT
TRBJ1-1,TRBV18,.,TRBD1,CASSQGARTEAFF,TGTGCCAGCTCACAGGGGGCGCGGACTGAAGCTTTCTTT
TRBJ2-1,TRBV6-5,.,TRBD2,CASRGGSSYNEQFF,TGTGCCAGCCGTGGCGGGAGTTCCTACAATGAGCAGTTCTTC
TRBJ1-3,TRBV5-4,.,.,CASSPAGLSSGNTIYF,TGTGCCAGCAGCCCAGCGGGGCTTAGCTCTGGAAACACCATATATTTT
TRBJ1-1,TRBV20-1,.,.,CSARAGNLAFF,TGCAGTGCTAGAGCGGGTAACTTGGCTTTCTTT
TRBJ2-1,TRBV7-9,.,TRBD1,CASRYGQGRINEQFF,TGTGCCAGCAGGTATGGACAGGGGAGAATCAATGAGCAGTTCTTC
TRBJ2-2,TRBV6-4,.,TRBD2,CASSGDDSGTNTGELFF,TGTGCCAGCAGTGGCGACGATAGCGGGACGAACACCGGGGAGCTGTTTTTT
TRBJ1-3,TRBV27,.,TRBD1,CASRPTGAGNTIYF,TGTGCCAGCAGGCCTACAGGGGCTGGAAACACCATATATTTT
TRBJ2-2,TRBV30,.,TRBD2,CAWSVHPGAGGGELFF,TGTGCCTGGAGTGTACATCCGGGGGCGGGAGGTGGGGAGCTGTTTTTT
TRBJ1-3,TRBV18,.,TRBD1,CASSSGGVGNTIYF,TGTGCCAGCTCGTCAGGGGGAGTTGGAAACACCATATATTTT
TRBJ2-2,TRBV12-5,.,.,CASGSGQFNTGELFF,TGTGCTAGTGGTTCCGGACAGTTTAACACCGGGGAGCTGTTTTTT
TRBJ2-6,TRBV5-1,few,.,CASSLDRFGANVLTF,TGCGCCAGCAGCTTGGACAGGTTCGGGGCCAACGTCCTGACTTTC
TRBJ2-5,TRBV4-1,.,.,CASSHKIVGSLETQYF,TGCGCCAGCAGCCACAAGATCGTGGGCTCTTTAGAGACCCAGTACTTC
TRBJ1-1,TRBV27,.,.,CASRSTTLRTEAFF,TGTGCCAGCAGATCTACGACATTGAGAACTGAAGCTTTCTTT